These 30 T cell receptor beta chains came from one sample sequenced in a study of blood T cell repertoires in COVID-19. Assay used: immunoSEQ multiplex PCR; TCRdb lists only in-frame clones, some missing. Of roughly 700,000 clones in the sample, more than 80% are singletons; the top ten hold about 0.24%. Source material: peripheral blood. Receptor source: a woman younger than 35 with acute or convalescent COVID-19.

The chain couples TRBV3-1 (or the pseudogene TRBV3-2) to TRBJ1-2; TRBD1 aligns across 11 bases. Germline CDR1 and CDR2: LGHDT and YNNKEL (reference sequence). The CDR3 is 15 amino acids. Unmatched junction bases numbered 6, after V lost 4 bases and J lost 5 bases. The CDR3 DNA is TGTGCCAGCAGCCCGGGACAGGGGGGCCTATATGGCTACACCTTC. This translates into CASSPGQGGLYGYTF.

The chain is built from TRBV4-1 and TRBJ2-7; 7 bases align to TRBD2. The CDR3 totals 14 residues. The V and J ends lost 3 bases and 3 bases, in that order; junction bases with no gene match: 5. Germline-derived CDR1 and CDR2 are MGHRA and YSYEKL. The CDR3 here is CASSQGLSIYEQYF. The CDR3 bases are TGCGCCAGCAGCCAGGGACTATCTATCTACGAGCAGTACTTC.

The CDR3 is CASSQGNGGATEAFF. CDR3 bases: TGCGCCAGCAGCCAAGGGAATGGAGGAGCCACTGAAGCTTTCTTT. This rearrangement joins TRBV4-3 to TRBJ1-1; D gene uncertain. V was trimmed by 1 base and J by 4 bases, leaving 13 bases between them. The CDR3 spans 15 residues. Germline V gene sequence: CDR1 LGHNA, CDR2 YSLEER.

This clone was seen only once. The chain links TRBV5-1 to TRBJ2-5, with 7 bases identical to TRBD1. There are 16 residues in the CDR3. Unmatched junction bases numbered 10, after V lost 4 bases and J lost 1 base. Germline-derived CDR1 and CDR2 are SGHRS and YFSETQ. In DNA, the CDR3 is TGCGCCAGCAGCCTAGGGGGCGGGCCTGTCCAAGAGACCCAGTACTTC. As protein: CASSLGGGPVQETQYF.

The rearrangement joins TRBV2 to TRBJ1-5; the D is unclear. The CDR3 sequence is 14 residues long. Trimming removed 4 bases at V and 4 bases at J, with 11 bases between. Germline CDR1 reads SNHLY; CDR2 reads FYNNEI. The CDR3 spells CASSVLTGNQPQHF. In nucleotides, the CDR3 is TGTGCCAGCAGTGTTCTTACGGGGAATCAGCCCCAGCATTTT.

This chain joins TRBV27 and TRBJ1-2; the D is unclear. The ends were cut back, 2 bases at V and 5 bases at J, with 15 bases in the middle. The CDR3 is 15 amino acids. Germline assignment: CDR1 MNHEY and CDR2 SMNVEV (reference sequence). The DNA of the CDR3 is TGTGCCAGCAGTTTAGTCCCAGTCAGTCAATATGGCTACACCTTC. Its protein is CASSLVPVSQYGYTF.

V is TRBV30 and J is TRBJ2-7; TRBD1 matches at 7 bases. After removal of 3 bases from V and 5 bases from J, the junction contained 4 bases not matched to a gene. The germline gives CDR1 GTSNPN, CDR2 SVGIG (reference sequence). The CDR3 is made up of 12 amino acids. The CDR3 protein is CAWSEGANEQYF. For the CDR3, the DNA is TGTGCCTGGAGCGAGGGGGCTAACGAGCAGTACTTC.

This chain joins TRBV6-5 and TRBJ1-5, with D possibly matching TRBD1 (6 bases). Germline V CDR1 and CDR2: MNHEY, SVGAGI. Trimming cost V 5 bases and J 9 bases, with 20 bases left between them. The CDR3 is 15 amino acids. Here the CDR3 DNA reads TGTGCCAGCAGTACCTACTCAGGGGTGGGGCTGCCCCAGCATTTT. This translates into CASSTYSGVGLPQHF.

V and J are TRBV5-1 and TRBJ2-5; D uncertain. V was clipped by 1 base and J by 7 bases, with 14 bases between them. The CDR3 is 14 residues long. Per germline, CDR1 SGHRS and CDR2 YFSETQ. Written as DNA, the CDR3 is TGCGCCAGCAGCTTGTCGTTTGAAACGGGGACCCAGTACTTC. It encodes CASSLSFETGTQYF.

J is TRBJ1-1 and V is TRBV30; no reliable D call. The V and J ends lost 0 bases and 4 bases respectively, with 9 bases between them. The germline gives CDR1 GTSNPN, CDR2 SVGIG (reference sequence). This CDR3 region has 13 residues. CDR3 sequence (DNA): TGTGCCTGGAGTGTCGCGGGGATCACTGAAGCTTTCTTT. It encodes CAWSVAGITEAFF.

The CDR3 DNA is TGTGCCAGCACCCCAGGCGGGGAGCTGTTTTTT. This encodes CASTPGGELFF. The rearrangement links TRBV12-3 or TRBV12-4 to TRBJ2-2, with D unclear. The germline V and J ends were trimmed by 7 bases and 7 bases, with 7 bases remaining between them. CDR3 length equals 11 residues.

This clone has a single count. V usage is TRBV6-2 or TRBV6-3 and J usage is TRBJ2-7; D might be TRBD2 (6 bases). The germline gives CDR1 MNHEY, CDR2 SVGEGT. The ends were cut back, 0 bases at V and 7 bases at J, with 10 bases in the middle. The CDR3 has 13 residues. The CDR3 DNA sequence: TGTGCCAGCAGTTACTCCAGCGGGCGGGAGCAGTACTTC. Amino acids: CASSYSSGREQYF.

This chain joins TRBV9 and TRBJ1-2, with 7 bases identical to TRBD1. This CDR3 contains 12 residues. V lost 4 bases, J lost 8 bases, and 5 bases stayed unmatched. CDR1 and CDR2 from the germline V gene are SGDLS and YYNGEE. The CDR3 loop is CASSSGGLGYTF. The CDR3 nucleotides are TGTGCCAGCAGCTCAGGGGGGCTCGGCTACACCTTC.

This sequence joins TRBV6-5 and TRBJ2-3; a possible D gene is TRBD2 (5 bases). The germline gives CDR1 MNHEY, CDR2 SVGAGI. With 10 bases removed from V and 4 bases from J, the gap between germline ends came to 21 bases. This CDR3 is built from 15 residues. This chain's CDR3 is CATALGLGAPDTQYF. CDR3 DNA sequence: TGTGCCACCGCCCTGGGCCTGGGAGCCCCAGATACGCAGTATTTT.

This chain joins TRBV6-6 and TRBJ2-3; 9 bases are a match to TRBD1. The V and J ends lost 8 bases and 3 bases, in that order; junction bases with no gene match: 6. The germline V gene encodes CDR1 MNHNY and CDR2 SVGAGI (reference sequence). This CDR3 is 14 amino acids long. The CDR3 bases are TGTGCCAGCCGAAACAGGGGGCGAACAGATACGCAGTATTTT. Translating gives CASRNRGRTDTQYF.

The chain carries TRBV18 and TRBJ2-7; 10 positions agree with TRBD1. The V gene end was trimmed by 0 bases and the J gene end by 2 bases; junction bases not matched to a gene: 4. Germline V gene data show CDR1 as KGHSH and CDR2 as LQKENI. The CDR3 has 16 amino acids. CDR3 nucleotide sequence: TGTGCCAGCTCACCACCGAGGGGGACAGGGGCCTACGAGCAGTACTTC. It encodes CASSPPRGTGAYEQYF.

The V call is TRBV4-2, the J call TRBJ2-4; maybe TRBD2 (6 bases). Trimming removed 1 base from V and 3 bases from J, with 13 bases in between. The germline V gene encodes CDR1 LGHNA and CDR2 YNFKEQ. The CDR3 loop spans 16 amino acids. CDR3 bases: TGTGCCAGCAGCCAAGGGACTATTGAGGGCAAAAACATTCAGTACTTC. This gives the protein CASSQGTIEGKNIQYF.

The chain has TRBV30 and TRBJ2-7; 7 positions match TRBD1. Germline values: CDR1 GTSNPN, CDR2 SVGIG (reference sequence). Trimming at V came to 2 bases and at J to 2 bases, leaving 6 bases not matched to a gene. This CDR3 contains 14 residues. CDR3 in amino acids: CAWSTNRGTYEQYF. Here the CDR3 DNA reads TGTGCCTGGAGTACAAACAGGGGAACCTACGAGCAGTACTTC.

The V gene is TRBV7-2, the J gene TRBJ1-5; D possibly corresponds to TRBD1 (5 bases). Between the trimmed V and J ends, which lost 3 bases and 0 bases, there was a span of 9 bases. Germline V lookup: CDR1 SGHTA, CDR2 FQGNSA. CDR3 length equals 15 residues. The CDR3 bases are TGTGCCAGCAGCTTTCAGGGAAATAGCAATCAGCCCCAGCATTTT. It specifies CASSFQGNSNQPQHF.

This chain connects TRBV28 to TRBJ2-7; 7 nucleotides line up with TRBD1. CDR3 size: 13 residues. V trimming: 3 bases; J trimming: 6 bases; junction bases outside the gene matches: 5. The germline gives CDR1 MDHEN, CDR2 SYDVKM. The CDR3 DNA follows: TGTGCCAGCAGTTTTGGTAACAGGGGCGAGCAGTACTTC. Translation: CASSFGNRGEQYF.

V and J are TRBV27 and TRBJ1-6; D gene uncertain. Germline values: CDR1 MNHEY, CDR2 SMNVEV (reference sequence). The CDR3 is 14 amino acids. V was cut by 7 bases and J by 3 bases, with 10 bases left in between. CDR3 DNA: TGTGCCAGCACCCCCTCCGGCTATAATTCACCCCTCCACTTT. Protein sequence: CASTPSGYNSPLHF.

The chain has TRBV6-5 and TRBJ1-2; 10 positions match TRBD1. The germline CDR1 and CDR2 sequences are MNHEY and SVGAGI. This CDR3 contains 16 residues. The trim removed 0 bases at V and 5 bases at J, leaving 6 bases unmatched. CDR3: CASSYSLTGGIYGYTF. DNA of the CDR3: TGTGCCAGCAGTTACTCCCTGACAGGGGGCATTTATGGCTACACCTTC.

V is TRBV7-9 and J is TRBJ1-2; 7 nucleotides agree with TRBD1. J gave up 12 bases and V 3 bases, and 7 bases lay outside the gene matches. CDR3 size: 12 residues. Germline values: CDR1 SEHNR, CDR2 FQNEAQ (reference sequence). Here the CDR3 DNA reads TGTGCCAGCAGCTTCGGGACAGTTTTCCACACCTTC. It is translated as CASSFGTVFHTF.

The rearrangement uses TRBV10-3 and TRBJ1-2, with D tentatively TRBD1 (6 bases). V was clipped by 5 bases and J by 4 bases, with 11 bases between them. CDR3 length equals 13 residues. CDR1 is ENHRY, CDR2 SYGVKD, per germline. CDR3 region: CAISSRGGYGYTF. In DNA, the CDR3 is TGTGCCATCAGTTCCAGAGGGGGCTATGGCTACACCTTC.

CDR3 sequence reads: CASSPEGQYF. DNA of the CDR3: TGTGCCAGCAGCCCCGAGGGGCAGTACTTC. This sequence joins TRBV11-3 and TRBJ2-7; a weak D match, TRBD2 (5 bases). V gave up 5 bases and J gave up 9 bases, with 8 bases separating them. This CDR3 region has 10 residues. Germline CDR1 is SGHNT and CDR2 is YENEEA.

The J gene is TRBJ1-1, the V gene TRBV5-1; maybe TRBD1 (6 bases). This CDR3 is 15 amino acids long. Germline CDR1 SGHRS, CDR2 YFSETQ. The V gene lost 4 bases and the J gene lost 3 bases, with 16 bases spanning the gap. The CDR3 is CASSNRVIGDTEAFF. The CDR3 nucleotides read TGCGCCAGCAGCAACAGGGTGATAGGGGACACTGAAGCTTTCTTT.

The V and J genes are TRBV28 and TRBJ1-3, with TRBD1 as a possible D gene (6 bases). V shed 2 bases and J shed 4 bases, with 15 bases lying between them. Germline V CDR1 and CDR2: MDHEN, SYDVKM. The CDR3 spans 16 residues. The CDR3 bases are TGTGCCAGCAGTTTAGCAGGGGCAGGGAGAGGAAACACCATATATTTT. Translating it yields CASSLAGAGRGNTIYF.

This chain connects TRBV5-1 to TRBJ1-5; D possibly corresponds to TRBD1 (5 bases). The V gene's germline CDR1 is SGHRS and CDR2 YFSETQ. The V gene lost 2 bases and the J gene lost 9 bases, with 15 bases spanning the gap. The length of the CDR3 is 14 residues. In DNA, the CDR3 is TGCGCCAGCAGCTTAGGCAGGGAGGGCGGGCCCCAGCATTTT. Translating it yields CASSLGREGGPQHF.

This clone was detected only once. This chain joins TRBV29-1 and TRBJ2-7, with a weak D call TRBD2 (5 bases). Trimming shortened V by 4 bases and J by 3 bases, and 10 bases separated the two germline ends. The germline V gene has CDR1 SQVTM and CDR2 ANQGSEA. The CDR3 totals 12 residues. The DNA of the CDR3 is TGCAGCGTTGTGCCCGGAGGCTACGAGCAGTACTTC. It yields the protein CSVVPGGYEQYF.

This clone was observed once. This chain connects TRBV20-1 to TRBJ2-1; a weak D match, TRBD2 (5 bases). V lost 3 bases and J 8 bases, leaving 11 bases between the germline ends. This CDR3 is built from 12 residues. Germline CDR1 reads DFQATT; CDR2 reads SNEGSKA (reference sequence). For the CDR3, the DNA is TGCAGTGCTAGTTCGTTGGGAGATGAGCAGTTCTTC. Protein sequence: CSASSLGDEQFF.